The rows below give T cell receptor beta chains drawn from one sample of a study of beta chain features in type 1 diabetes. Repertoires were generated with immunoSEQ multiplex PCR, while TCRdb's copy carries only in-frame clones and drops some. The repertoire has nearly 700,000 clones, 13% of them found once; the top ten carry around 0.022%. Sequencing was carried out using naive CD4+ T cells from blood. The receptor source for this set is a man in his late teens or twenties with type 1 diabetes. CDR3s include the opening cysteine and the closing phenylalanine or tryptophan.

V	J	CDR3
TRBV5-1	TRBJ1-2	CASSLAGVGYGYTF
TRBV10-3	TRBJ2-3	CAISDSTLGGTDTQYF
TRBV28	TRBJ2-7	CASSSPPRGAYEQYF
TRBV10-3	TRBJ2-1	CAISGDRVYNEQFF
TRBV6-1	TRBJ2-3	CASSEQGGTDTQYF
TRBV5-1	TRBJ2-1	CASSLQYNEQFF
TRBV5-1	TRBJ2-7	CASSPGLPGTGEQYF
TRBV6-5	TRBJ1-4	CASSYEGFATNEKLFF
TRBV30	TRBJ2-7	CAWSFRYEQYF
TRBV5-1	TRBJ2-5	CASSFGLAGGIETQYF
TRBV28	TRBJ2-7	CASSQGASYEQYF
TRBV2	TRBJ2-5	CASSEIRGVQETQYF
TRBV20-1	TRBJ2-5	CSASKQETQYF
TRBV13	TRBJ2-1	CASSPDRGPYNEQFF
TRBV6-1	TRBJ1-4	CASSERPGWGEKLFF
TRBV6-9	TRBJ1-2	CASSKINYGYTF
TRBV2	TRBJ2-2	CASSEQGGFTGELFF
TRBV5-6	TRBJ1-1	CASSPGTGGFYTEAFF
TRBV11-3	TRBJ1-1	CASSWQGNTEAFF
TRBV2	TRBJ2-3	CASSEYWGVSTDTQYF
TRBV9	TRBJ1-6	CASSALRDVGSPLHF
TRBV2	TRBJ2-7	CASSAGRGSYEQYF
TRBV6-6	TRBJ2-5	CASSSTGTSSRETQYF
TRBV7-9	TRBJ2-3	CASRLFGRGAGTDTQYF
TRBV7-3	TRBJ2-2	CASRTGQNTGELFF
TRBV19	TRBJ1-1	CASSMVLGHRMNTEAFF
TRBV7-6	TRBJ2-1	CASSALGTPYNEQFF
TRBV7-9	TRBJ1-1	CASSRQGAGDTEAFF
TRBV5-4	TRBJ2-7	CAVNRGGSYEQYF
TRBV30	TRBJ1-2	CAWSDLGANYGYTF
TRBV11-2	TRBJ1-2	CASSLAGTAYGYTF
TRBV7-9	TRBJ2-7	CASSLAQAPTWYF
TRBV5-1	TRBJ2-1	CASSSDWGGGEQFF
TRBV18	TRBJ1-5	CASSRGQGNDQPQHF
TRBV19	TRBJ2-3	CASSPPQSGDDTDTQYF
TRBV2	TRBJ1-2	CASSTLGTGTYGYTF
TRBV2	TRBJ1-6	CASSRGTGEDSPLHF
TRBV7-9	TRBJ2-2	CASSLLVIGELFF
TRBV30	TRBJ2-3	CAWSSGLPDTQYF
TRBV5-1	TRBJ2-5	CASSSQRGVQETQYF
TRBV7-9	TRBJ1-2	CASSLELRYNYGYTF
TRBV7-9	TRBJ2-4	CASSSASGGIQYF
TRBV25-1	TRBJ1-1	CASSETGARTEAFF
TRBV7-9	TRBJ1-6	CASSSGGQGVPLHF
TRBV18	TRBJ2-3	CASSPRFSGGEDTQYF
TRBV5-4	TRBJ2-5	CASLRWGQETQYF
TRBV25-1	TRBJ1-1	CASRDLDRGLSGATFF
TRBV10-3	TRBJ1-2	CAISEARQANYGYTF
TRBV7-2	TRBJ2-1	CASSLASSGGYNEQFF
TRBV9	TRBJ1-6	CASSTQGDSPLHF
TRBV4-1	TRBJ2-2	CASSDKTGELFF
TRBV11-1	TRBJ2-1	CASSLQQGGLEQFF
TRBV18	TRBJ2-5	CASSSGQQETQYF
TRBV29-1	TRBJ1-1	CSVLQNTEAFF
TRBV19	TRBJ2-1	CASRAAPVGYNEQFF
TRBV7-9	TRBJ2-7	CASSLLGQGAFEQYF
TRBV30	TRBJ2-5	CAWGSAGPQETQYF